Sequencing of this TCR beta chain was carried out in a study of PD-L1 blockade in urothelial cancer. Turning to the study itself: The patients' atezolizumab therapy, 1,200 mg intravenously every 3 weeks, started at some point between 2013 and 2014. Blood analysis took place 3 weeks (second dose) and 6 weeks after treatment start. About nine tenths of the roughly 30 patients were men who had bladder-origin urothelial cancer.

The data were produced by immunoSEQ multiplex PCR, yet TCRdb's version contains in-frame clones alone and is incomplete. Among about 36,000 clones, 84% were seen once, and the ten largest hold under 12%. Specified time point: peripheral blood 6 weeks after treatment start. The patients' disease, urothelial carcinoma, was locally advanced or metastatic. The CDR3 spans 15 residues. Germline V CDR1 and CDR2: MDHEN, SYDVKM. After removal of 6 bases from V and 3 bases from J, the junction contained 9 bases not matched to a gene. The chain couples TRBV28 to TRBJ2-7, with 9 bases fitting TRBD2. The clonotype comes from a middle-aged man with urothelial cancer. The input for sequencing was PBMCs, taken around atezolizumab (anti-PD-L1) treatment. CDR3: CASRTAAGGRYEQYF. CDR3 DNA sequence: TGTGCCAGCAGAACTGCAGCGGGAGGACGCTACGAGCAGTACTTC.